This T cell receptor (beta chain) comes out of a study of OX40 agonist ivuxolimab in advanced cancers. At cycle 4 day 1, cycle 7 day 1, and baseline, blood was sampled. Method: immunoSEQ multiplex PCR; TCRdb's copy keeps in-frame clones and lacks some. Here the sample spans fewer than 50,000 clones, under 95% being singletons. The ends were cut back, 1 base at V and 3 bases at J, with 16 bases in the middle. Germline V lookup: CDR1 SGHVS, CDR2 FQNEAQ. The CDR3 has 16 amino acids. The chain carries TRBV7-8 and TRBJ2-7; D remains unclear. The sequenced sample was CD4+ or CD8+ T cells sorted from blood, obtained in a trial of the OX40 agonist ivuxolimab. The TCR comes from an adult with an advanced solid tumor such as melanoma, head and neck, liver or kidney cancer. This CDR3 reads CASSLVPPVVGYEQYF. In DNA form, the CDR3 reads TGTGCCAGCAGCTTAGTCCCCCCTGTAGTCGGCTACGAGCAGTACTTC.